These T cell receptor beta chains were read from a single sample in a study of blood T cell repertoires in COVID-19. The repertoire was sequenced with immunoSEQ multiplex PCR; TCRdb's copy has only in-frame clones and lacks some. The sample records around 450,000 clones, about 90% being singletons. The sequenced material came from PBMCs or T cells enriched from blood (not recorded which). The receptors here all came from a woman under 30 who had recovered from COVID-19. The CDR3 runs from the conserved cysteine through the conserved F or W. D genes are given only for firm matches. Clone size is given for some rows only: seen once, a few or many times, or a class if the clone is expanded.

- | TRBJ2-1 | TRBD2 | TRBV7-2 | TGTGCCAGCAGCTTAAGCGGGGGGCCCAATGAGCAGTTCTTC | CASSLSGGPNEQFF
- | TRBJ1-4 | - | TRBV4-2 | TGTGCCAGCAGCCAACGGGGTGGTAATGAAAAACTGTTTTTT | CASSQRGGNEKLFF
- | TRBJ1-2 | - | TRBV19 | TGTGCCAGTAGTTCTACGGGGGGGCCCTATGGCTACACCTTC | CASSSTGGPYGYTF
- | TRBJ2-7 | TRBD1 | TRBV6-1 | TGTGCCAGCAGTGAAGCGAGGACAGGGGACTCCTACGAGCAGTACTTC | CASSEARTGDSYEQYF
- | TRBJ1-1 | - | TRBV7-9 | TGTGCCAGCAGCTTTAGCGTAGGCACTGAAGCTTTCTTT | CASSFSVGTEAFF
- | TRBJ2-5 | - | TRBV5-1 | TGCGCCAGCAGCTCCAGGGAGGCCCAGTACTTC | CASSSREAQYF
- | TRBJ1-1 | TRBD1 | TRBV10-3 | TGTGCCATCAGCGAACCGGGACAGAAAGCTTTCTTT | CAISEPGQKAFF
once | TRBJ2-7 | - | TRBV27 | TGTGCCAGCAGTTTAAGAGGTGATCGGACAGCCTACGAGCAGTACTTC | CASSLRGDRTAYEQYF
- | TRBJ1-6 | - | TRBV7-2 | TGTGCCAGCAGCCCCGGAGGAAGCTCCTATAATTCACCCCTCCACTTT | CASSPGGSSYNSPLHF
- | TRBJ1-2 | - | TRBV30 | TGTGCCTGGAGATCGGAGGCCACATATGGCTACACCTTC | CAWRSEATYGYTF
- | TRBJ1-1 | - | TRBV2 | TGTGCCAGCAGGCCCACAGAGAACTTGAACACTGAAGCTTTCTTT | CASRPTENLNTEAFF
once | TRBJ1-1 | TRBD1 | TRBV30 | TGTGCCTGGAGTGTAAGTAGGACAGGGGGCACTGAAGCTTTCTTT | CAWSVSRTGGTEAFF
- | TRBJ2-7 | TRBD1 | TRBV5-1 | TGCGCCAGCTGTAGATCACGGACAGGGATAGACGAGCAGTACTTC | CASCRSRTGIDEQYF
- | TRBJ1-2 | TRBD1 | TRBV3-1/TRBV3-2 | TGTGCCAGCACCCCGACAGGGAACTATGGCTACACCTTC | CASTPTGNYGYTF
- | TRBJ2-5 | TRBD2 | TRBV6-6 | TGTGCCAGCAGCCGCTCGGGACTAGCAATAGAGACCCAGTACTTC | CASSRSGLAIETQYF
once | TRBJ2-3 | - | TRBV9 | TGTGCCAGCAGCGGCCTAGAAGATACGCAGTATTTT | CASSGLEDTQYF
- | TRBJ1-4 | - | TRBV4-1 | TGCGCCAGCAGCCAACACAGGTCTAATGAAAAACTGTTTTTT | CASSQHRSNEKLFF
- | TRBJ1-2 | - | TRBV10-1 | TGCGCCAGCAGTGGAAAACAGGGAGACTATGGCTACACCTTC | CASSGKQGDYGYTF
- | TRBJ1-6 | - | TRBV6-4 | TGTGCCAGCAGTGAAATTACGGATTCACCCCTCCACTTT | CASSEITDSPLHF
- | TRBJ2-5 | - | TRBV5-6 | TGTGCCAGCAGCCTCAGGGGAGAGACCCAGTACTTC | CASSLRGETQYF
- | TRBJ2-3 | TRBD1 | TRBV18 | TGTGCCAGCTCACGCGGGACAGGGGAAGATACGCAGTATTTT | CASSRGTGEDTQYF
- | TRBJ1-2 | - | TRBV30 | TGTGCCTCCAGGGTTGCTTGGGGCTACACCTTC | CASRVAWGYTF
- | TRBJ1-1 | TRBD1 | TRBV27 | TGTGCCAGCAGTTTATGGCCCCCCCGGACAGGGAACACTGAAGCTTTCTTT | CASSLWPPRTGNTEAFF
- | TRBJ2-7 | - | TRBV7-8 | TGTGCCAGCAGCTCGGGACACCGCCTTGGGTACGAGCAGTACTTC | CASSSGHRLGYEQYF
- | TRBJ1-5 | - | TRBV19 | TGTGCCAGTAGTATAGCGGGGGGCGGGCAGCCCCAGCATTTT | CASSIAGGGQPQHF
- | TRBJ1-1 | - | TRBV27 | TGTGCCAGCAGTTTCAACAGCCTGAACACTGAAGCTTTCTTT | CASSFNSLNTEAFF
- | TRBJ2-3 | TRBD2 | TRBV4-1 | TGCGCCAGCAGCCAAGGAAGCGGGGGGGCCACAGATACGCAGTATTTT | CASSQGSGGATDTQYF
few | TRBJ2-2 | - | TRBV7-6 | TGTGCCAGCAGCTTTGGCGGTGCCACCGGGGAGCTGTTTTTT | CASSFGGATGELFF
- | TRBJ2-1 | - | TRBV30 | TGTGCCGGGGTCCGCGGGGTCGTAACGTTCTTC | CAGVRGVVTFF
- | TRBJ1-2 | TRBD1 | TRBV19 | TGTGCCAGTACCTCAGACAGGGAAGGCTATGGCTACACCTTC | CASTSDREGYGYTF
- | TRBJ1-2 | - | TRBV2 | TGTGCCAGCAGCCCCGGGGAGGTACGGGGCTACACCTTC | CASSPGEVRGYTF
- | TRBJ1-2 | - | TRBV10-2 | TGCGCCAGCAGTGAAACGGAGTTCTATGGCTACACCTTC | CASSETEFYGYTF
- | TRBJ2-1 | TRBD1 | TRBV6-5 | TGTGCCAGCCCCGGGACAGCAAACAATGAGCAGTTCTTC | CASPGTANNEQFF
- | TRBJ1-5 | - | TRBV6-1 | TGTGCCAGCAGTGAAGCGCCAGGACTCCCAGCCAGCCCTGGTAGCAATCAGCCCCAGCATTTT | CASSEAPGLPASPGSNQPQHF
- | TRBJ1-1 | TRBD1 | TRBV15 | TGTGCCACCAGCAGAGCCATCCGGGACAGGGGGCCCTGGGGCACTGAAGCTTTCTTT | CATSRAIRDRGPWGTEAFF
- | TRBJ1-2 | - | TRBV9 | TGTGCCAGCAGCGCGCCTGGGAGGTTGGGCACCTTC | CASSAPGRLGTF
- | TRBJ1-4 | - | TRBV18 | TGTGCCAGCTCACGACAGCAGGATGAAAAACTGTTTTTT | CASSRQQDEKLFF
- | TRBJ2-3 | TRBD1 | TRBV10-1 | TGCGCCAGCAGTCAAACAGGGGATTGGCAGTATTTT | CASSQTGDWQYF
- | TRBJ1-2 | TRBD1 | TRBV19 | TGTGCCAGTAGTATCCAAGGGGGCGGTGGCTACACCTTC | CASSIQGGGGYTF
few | TRBJ1-6 | - | TRBV6-1 | TGTGCCAGCAGTGAACTGGCAGGGGCCTATAATTCACCCCTCCACTTT | CASSELAGAYNSPLHF
- | TRBJ1-6 | TRBD1 | TRBV12-5 | TGTGCTAGTGGTTTGTCTATCATCTCGACAGGGGCCTATAATTCACCCCTCCACTTT | CASGLSIISTGAYNSPLHF
- | TRBJ1-5 | - | TRBV9 | TGTGCCAGCAGCGCCCAGGGTTCTAATCAGCCCCAGCATTTT | CASSAQGSNQPQHF
- | TRBJ1-6 | - | TRBV6-5 | TGTGCCAGCAGGAGGGAGGGGGGAGGTTCACCCCTCCACTTT | CASRREGGGSPLHF
- | TRBJ2-3 | TRBD1 | TRBV19 | TGTGCCAGTACCCCCCGGGACAGGGACACAGATACGCAGTATTTT | CASTPRDRDTDTQYF
- | TRBJ2-7 | - | TRBV5-4 | TGTGCCAGCAGTAAGGCGGGAATCGCGCACGAGCAGTACTTC | CASSKAGIAHEQYF
- | TRBJ1-5 | - | TRBV30 | TGTGCCTGGAGCGGGGGACCTAATCAGCCCCAGCATTTT | CAWSGGPNQPQHF
- | TRBJ1-4 | TRBD1 | TRBV19 | TGTGCCAGTAGTATACGGACAGGGATCAATGAAAAACTGTTTTTT | CASSIRTGINEKLFF
- | TRBJ1-1 | TRBD1 | TRBV5-1 | TGCGCCAGCAGCAGAGGACAGGGGTCCACTGAAGCTTTCTTT | CASSRGQGSTEAFF
- | TRBJ1-5 | - | TRBV5-6 | TGTGCCAGCAGCTATGCACAGGGTCGAGGCAATCAGCCCCAGCATTTT | CASSYAQGRGNQPQHF
- | TRBJ1-5 | TRBD1 | TRBV4-1 | TGCGCCAGCAGCCAGACCATGGCCACCCGACAGGGACAGTCCCAGCATTTT | CASSQTMATRQGQSQHF
- | TRBJ1-5 | TRBD1 | TRBV6-5 | TGTGCCAGCAGTCCGACAGGGATGAATCAGCCCCAGCATTTT | CASSPTGMNQPQHF